A single sample gave rise to the 20 T cell receptor beta chains below, sequenced in a study of T cells in Graves' hyperthyroidism and ophthalmopathy. The CDR3 regions of TCR beta were amplified from RNA transcripts. The HTBI primer set served for first-round RT-PCR of the TCR CDR3. Each CDR3 protein gets one entry after TCRdb re-called the multiplex PCR reads with MiXCR. The sample consists of 400,000 to 500,000 distinct CDR3 sequences, roughly 15% of them appearing once. What was sequenced was blood. These receptors were collected from a man in his late teens or twenties with Graves' ophthalmopathy.

The gene calls are TRBV10-3 and TRBJ2-3; 13 bases are shared with TRBD2. Germline V gives CDR1 ENHRY, CDR2 SYGVKD. There are 17 residues in the CDR3. Trimming at V came to 3 bases and at J to 0 bases, leaving 3 bases not matched to a gene. The CDR3 DNA reads as TGTGCCATCAGTGAAACACTAGCGGGGGGGAGCACAGATACGCAGTATTTT. Translating it yields CAISETLAGGSTDTQYF.

This clonotype was found many times. The chain links TRBV11-3 to TRBJ2-1; 9 bases are shared with TRBD2. This CDR3 is built from 16 residues. Losses at the gene ends were 5 bases for V and 10 bases for J; bases not matched to a gene: 15. The germline CDR1 and CDR2 sequences are SGHNT and YENEEA. Written as DNA, the CDR3 is TGTGCCAGCAGCCCAACGTGGCTGCTAGCGGGAACCGAGCAGTTCTTC. Amino acid sequence: CASSPTWLLAGTEQFF.

Of note for this clonotype: This may stem from a read error, because a much larger clone lies one nucleotide away. The CDR3 spells CAISDVYSGFQGTQYF. The CDR3 nucleotides are TGTGCCATCAGTGATGTTTACAGCGGCTTCCAAGGGACCCAGTACTTC. The V gene is TRBV10-3, the J gene TRBJ2-5, with a possible D match to TRBD2 (5 bases). Germline CDR1 and CDR2: ENHRY and SYGVKD. The CDR3 length is 16 residues.

This clonotype was picked up many times. The chain has TRBV9 and TRBJ2-1, with 9 bases aligning to TRBD1. Germline lookup yields CDR1 SGDLS and CDR2 YYNGEE. The V gene end was trimmed by 0 bases and the J gene end by 11 bases; junction bases not matched to a gene: 12. The CDR3 sequence is 16 residues long. This CDR3 reads CASSVARGQGNYKQFF. The DNA of the CDR3 is TGTGCCAGCAGCGTAGCTAGAGGACAGGGGAATTACAAGCAGTTCTTC.

A few counts support this clonotype. V and J are TRBV29-1 and TRBJ2-7, with D uncertain. Per the germline V gene, CDR1 is SQVTM and CDR2 is ANQGSEA. CDR3 size: 13 residues. The V and J ends lost 0 bases and 2 bases respectively, with 8 bases between them. CDR3 sequence reads: CSVEDTAPYEQYF. For the CDR3, the DNA is TGCAGCGTTGAAGATACAGCGCCCTACGAGCAGTACTTC.

This clonotype was detected a few times. This chain connects TRBV19 to TRBJ1-1, with a tentative D call TRBD1 (6 bases). This CDR3 spans 14 amino acids. V dropped 11 bases and J dropped 8 bases, with 24 bases sitting between them. Per the germline V gene, CDR1 is LNHDA and CDR2 is SQIVND (reference sequence). The CDR3 nucleotides are TGTGCCTCCCTAGGGCAAGGGGGGGCAGGCGAAGCTTTCTTT. Translation: CASLGQGGAGEAFF.

This clonotype has a handful of counts. The chain couples TRBV6-2 or TRBV6-3 to TRBJ2-6; D possibly matches TRBD1 or TRBD2 (5 bases each). CDR1 is MNHEY and CDR2 is SVGEGT in the germline V gene. This CDR3 is 19 amino acids long. V lost 6 bases, J lost 0 bases, and 21 bases lay in between. The chain's CDR3 is CASRPSGRLLSSGANVLTF. CDR3 coding DNA: TGTGCCAGCAGACCCTCGGGACGCCTGTTGAGCTCTGGGGCCAACGTCCTGACTTTC.

V usage is TRBV28 and J usage is TRBJ2-3; maybe TRBD2 (5 bases). CDR1 is MDHEN and CDR2 is SYDVKM in the germline V gene. CDR3 length: 18 amino acids. Trimming pared 2 bases from V and 1 base from J, leaving 19 bases between. This CDR3 is CASSLKRRLLGGTDTQYF. In nucleotides, the CDR3 is TGTGCCAGCAGTTTAAAAAGGAGGTTACTAGGAGGCACAGATACGCAGTATTTT.

This clonotype was picked up many times. The gene calls are TRBV20-1 and TRBJ2-5, with TRBD2 matching over 13 bases. Looked up from germline, CDR1 is DFQATT and CDR2 is SNEGSKA (reference sequence). This CDR3 spans 13 amino acids. The ends lost 5 bases at V and 3 bases at J; junction bases unmatched: 0. The CDR3, as DNA: TGCAGTGCTGGGACTAGCGGGAAAGAGACCCAGTACTTC. Translation gives CSAGTSGKETQYF.

This clonotype was recorded a few times. The V gene is TRBV6-1, the J gene TRBJ2-2; 12 nucleotides agree with TRBD2. J gave up 5 bases and V 7 bases, and 5 bases lay outside the gene matches. The CDR3 length is 15 residues. Germline lookup yields CDR1 MNHNS and CDR2 SASEGT. CDR3 loop: CASTKTSGGTGELFF. In DNA, the CDR3 is TGTGCCAGCACCAAGACTAGCGGGGGTACCGGGGAGCTGTTTTTT.

This clonotype was observed a handful of times. The V gene is TRBV5-1, the J gene TRBJ2-1, with 9 bases lining up with TRBD2. Trimming cost V 4 bases and J 2 bases; bases outside gene matches: 10. In germline, CDR1 is SGHRS, CDR2 YFSETQ. CDR3 size: 17 residues. The CDR3 loop is CASSLITRGGPYNEQFF. Here the CDR3 DNA reads TGCGCCAGCAGCCTTATTACGCGGGGGGGCCCCTACAATGAGCAGTTCTTC.

This clonotype was counted many times. Written as DNA, the CDR3 is TGTGCCAGCAGCTTAGTGTGGGGTTCGGCAACTAATGAAAAACTGTTTTTT. Translating it yields CASSLVWGSATNEKLFF. The rearrangement joins TRBV11-2 to TRBJ1-4; D gene uncertain. From germline, CDR1 is SGHAT and CDR2 FQNNGV. This CDR3 comprises 17 residues. The germline V and J ends were trimmed by 1 base and 0 bases, with 12 bases remaining between them. Full variable domain (remainder filled in from reference TRBV11-2 and TRBJ1-4): EAGVAQSPRYKIIEKRQSVAFWCNPISGHATLYWYQQILGQGPKLLIQFQNNGVVDDSQLPKDRFSAERLKGVDSTLKIQPAKLEDSAVYLCASSLVWGSATNEKLFFGSGTQLSVL.

This clonotype was picked up many times. The genes are TRBV5-1 and TRBJ2-1; D may be TRBD1 (6 bases). This CDR3 is built from 14 residues. V was clipped by 0 bases and J by 5 bases, with 9 bases between them. CDR1 and CDR2 (germline): SGHRS, YFSETQ. The CDR3 region has the DNA TGCGCCAGCAGCTTGGATAAGGGGGACAATGAGCAGTTCTTC. Translating gives CASSLDKGDNEQFF.

This clonotype was counted only a few times. This sequence may be a read error, since a much larger clone differs from it by one base. The rearrangement links TRBV7-9 to TRBJ2-7; no clear D. Germline-derived CDR1 and CDR2 are SEHNR and FQNEAQ (reference sequence). The CDR3 contains 12 residues. CDR3 in amino acids: CASSPHGYEQCF. CDR3 DNA: TGTGCCAGCAGCCCACATGGCTACGAGCAGTGCTTC.

This clonotype came up a few times. This chain links TRBV7-9 with TRBJ1-3; D is unclear. This CDR3 is built from 13 residues. Trimming took 7 bases from V and 2 from J, leaving 9 bases between them. The germline CDR1 and CDR2 sequences are SEHNR and FQNEAQ (reference sequence). The CDR3 bases are TGTGCCAGCACCATAGGGACTGGAAACACCATATATTTT. Its translation is CASTIGTGNTIYF. Based on the CDR3 plus reference TRBV7-9 and TRBJ1-3, the full variable domain is DTGVSQNPRHKITKRGQNVTFRCDPISEHNRLYWYRQTLGQGPEFLTYFQNEAQLEKSRLLSDRFSAERPKGSFSTLEIQRTEQGDSAMYLCASTIGTGNTIYFGEGSWLTVV.

There are many counts of this clonotype. V and J are TRBV3-1 and TRBJ2-2; D not certain. The CDR3 sequence is 15 residues long. V lost 1 base and J lost 3, with 9 bases in between. From germline, CDR1 is LGHDT and CDR2 YNNKEL (reference sequence). This chain's CDR3 is CASSQGHGDTGELFF. CDR3 DNA: TGTGCCAGCAGCCAAGGTCATGGAGACACCGGGGAGCTGTTTTTT.

This clonotype was detected ten times or more. The chain carries TRBV3-1 and TRBJ2-1; 9 nucleotides align to TRBD2. The CDR3 totals 15 residues. J was trimmed by 6 bases and V by 0 bases; bases with no gene match: 3. Germline V CDR1 and CDR2: LGHDT, YNNKEL (reference sequence). Here the CDR3 DNA reads TGTGCCAGCAGCCAAGACGCGGGGGGGCTCAATGAGCAGTTCTTC. Encoded protein: CASSQDAGGLNEQFF.

This clonotype was observed many times. The chain joins TRBV27 to TRBJ2-1; D tentatively fits TRBD1 or TRBD2 (6 bases each). From germline, CDR1 is MNHEY and CDR2 SMNVEV (reference sequence). V lost 6 bases and J lost 7, with 13 bases in between. CDR3 length: 13 residues. CDR3 sequence: CASRLWRGNEQFF. The CDR3, as DNA: TGTGCCAGCAGACTCTGGAGGGGGAATGAGCAGTTCTTC.

This clonotype was detected ten times or more. The CDR3 here is CASSVGSYSNQPQHF. DNA of the CDR3: TGTGCCAGCAGCGTAGGGAGCTATAGCAATCAGCCCCAGCATTTT. V gene TRBV9 combines with J gene TRBJ1-5, with unresolved D. The germline V gene encodes CDR1 SGDLS and CDR2 YYNGEE. CDR3 length: 15 residues. Trimming shortened V by 0 bases and J by 0 bases, and 7 bases separated the two germline ends.

Many counts were recorded for this clonotype. This sequence joins TRBV20-1 and TRBJ1-4; possible D gene TRBD1, 6 bases. CDR1 is DFQATT, CDR2 SNEGSKA, per germline (reference sequence). CDR3 length: 13 amino acids. V lost 3 bases and J lost 4, with 9 bases in between. CDR3 DNA: TGCAGTGCTAGTTGGGGGCATAATGAAAAACTGTTTTTT. It is translated as CSASWGHNEKLFF.